Listed here are 16 T cell receptor beta chains from one sample, sequenced in a study of blood T cell repertoires in COVID-19. Method: immunoSEQ multiplex PCR; TCRdb's copy keeps in-frame clones and lacks some. The sample lists 200,000 to 300,000 clones, approximately 89% occurring once. Sequenced input: peripheral blood. The origin of the receptors is a woman aged 45-60 years with acute or convalescent COVID-19.

V usage is TRBV30 and J usage is TRBJ1-5; weak D call: TRBD1 (5 bases). The germline V gene has CDR1 GTSNPN and CDR2 SVGIG (reference sequence). The germline V and J ends were trimmed by 2 bases and 6 bases, with 11 bases remaining between them. This CDR3 has 13 amino acids. CDR3 region: CAWSRGNGQPQHF. In nucleotides, the CDR3 is TGTGCCTGGAGTCGGGGGAACGGTCAGCCCCAGCATTTT.

In regard to this clone: The DNA is omitted, as the CDR3 cannot be located on it reliably, and the CDR3 follows TCRdb's listing. This chain joins TRBV10-3 and TRBJ1-2; TRBD1, the D gene given by the table, was not confirmed from the DNA. The CDR3 has 13 amino acids, counting both end residues. Germline V gives CDR1 ENHRY, CDR2 SYGVKD. The CDR3: CAISPVGQGAGTF.

This clone appeared many times. The V call is TRBV28, the J call TRBJ2-7; possible D gene TRBD1, 5 bases. Germline assignment: CDR1 MDHEN and CDR2 SYDVKM. CDR3 length: 15 amino acids. Deletions cut 1 base from V and 3 bases from J, with 13 bases between. CDR3 nucleotide sequence: TGTGCCAGCAGTTTATCTTTTCCAGGGTTCTACGAGCAGTACTTC. Protein product: CASSLSFPGFYEQYF. Supplemented by reference TRBV28 and TRBJ2-7, the full variable domain reads DVKVTQSSRYLVKRTGEKVFLECVQDMDHENMFWYRQDPGLGLRLIYFSYDVKMKEKGDIPEGYSVSREKKERFSLILESASTNQTSMYLCASSLSFPGFYEQYFGPGTRLTVT.

V is TRBV5-1 and J is TRBJ2-1; D is perhaps TRBD2 (6 bases). Deletions cut 4 bases from V and 4 bases from J, with 15 bases between. CDR1 SGHRS and CDR2 YFSETQ come from the germline V gene. This CDR3 has 15 amino acids. CDR3 nucleotide sequence: TGCGCCAGCAGCGACCTGGGCGGGACTTACAATGAGCAGTTCTTC. It translates to CASSDLGGTYNEQFF. Variable domain in full (rest from reference TRBV5-1 and TRBJ2-1): KAGVTQTPRYLIKTRGQQVTLSCSPISGHRSVSWYQQTPGQGLQFLFEYFSETQRNKGNFPGRFSGRQFSNSRSEMNVSTLELGDSALYLCASSDLGGTYNEQFFGPGTRLTVL.

The chain links TRBV5-1 to TRBJ1-2; 8 nucleotides agree with TRBD1. This CDR3 comprises 15 residues. V trimming: 4 bases; J trimming: 5 bases; junction bases outside the gene matches: 10. Per the germline V gene, CDR1 is SGHRS and CDR2 is YFSETQ. CDR3 coding DNA: TGCGCCAGCAGCACAAAGCAGGGGGCCGGTTATGGCTACACCTTC. This codes for CASSTKQGAGYGYTF. The complete variable domain, with remaining parts taken from reference TRBV5-1 and TRBJ1-2, reads KAGVTQTPRYLIKTRGQQVTLSCSPISGHRSVSWYQQTPGQGLQFLFEYFSETQRNKGNFPGRFSGRQFSNSRSEMNVSTLELGDSALYLCASSTKQGAGYGYTFGSGTRLTVV.

The V gene is TRBV7-3, the J gene TRBJ2-3, with D uncertain. The length of the CDR3 is 13 residues. V was trimmed by 3 bases and J by 6 bases, leaving 10 bases between them. Germline CDR1 SGHTA, CDR2 FQGTGA. This CDR3 reads CASSLNPRDTQYF. In DNA, the CDR3 is TGTGCCAGCAGCTTGAACCCTCGGGATACGCAGTATTTT.

This clone has only one observation. J is TRBJ1-1 and V is TRBV19, with 12 bases lining up with TRBD1. The ends lost 5 bases at V and 2 bases at J; junction bases unmatched: 12. Germline V gene lookup returns CDR1 LNHDA and CDR2 SQIVND (reference sequence). CDR3 length equals 18 residues. This CDR3 is CASSASPGQGALNTEAFF. The CDR3 DNA reads TGTGCCAGTAGTGCCAGTCCGGGACAGGGGGCTCTTAACACTGAAGCTTTCTTT.

The rearrangement uses TRBV19 and TRBJ1-1; D is unclear. Trimming removed 0 bases at V and 0 bases at J, with 5 bases between. Germline V gene data show CDR1 as LNHDA and CDR2 as SQIVND (reference sequence). There are 14 residues in the CDR3. The CDR3 protein is CASSIDRLNTEAFF. DNA for the CDR3: TGTGCCAGTAGTATAGACAGGCTGAACACTGAAGCTTTCTTT.

The chain combines TRBV30 with TRBJ2-3; 10 bases match TRBD2. The V and J ends lost 3 bases and 5 bases, in that order; junction bases with no gene match: 5. The CDR3 sequence is 14 residues long. CDR1 and CDR2 (germline): GTSNPN, SVGIG (reference sequence). CDR3 nucleotides: TGTGCCTGGAGACTAGCGGGACGACTAGATACGCAGTATTTT. This translates into CAWRLAGRLDTQYF.

The chain links TRBV7-2 to TRBJ1-1, with 8 positions matching TRBD1. The CDR3 contains 15 residues. The germline V gene has CDR1 SGHTA and CDR2 FQGNSA. V dropped 2 bases and J dropped 6; count of bases not matched to a gene: 8. CDR3 region: CASSLLSGGASEAFF. CDR3 DNA: TGTGCCAGCAGCTTACTCTCAGGGGGCGCATCTGAAGCTTTCTTT.

This rearrangement joins TRBV6-1 to TRBJ2-1; the D gene is possibly TRBD1 (5 bases). This CDR3 spans 16 amino acids. CDR1 and CDR2 from the germline V gene are MNHNS and SASEGT. V dropped 4 bases and J dropped 2 bases, with 15 bases sitting between them. The CDR3 sequence is CASSGRGRFTYNEQFF. The CDR3 bases are TGTGCCAGCAGTGGAAGGGGTCGGTTCACCTACAATGAGCAGTTCTTC.

The chain couples TRBV3-1 (or the pseudogene TRBV3-2) to TRBJ1-1, with D possibly TRBD1 on 6 matching bases. Germline V gives CDR1 LGHDT, CDR2 YNNKEL (reference sequence). Trimming left V 4 bases short and J 6 bases short, with 12 bases between. The CDR3 sequence is 13 residues long. CDR3 in amino acids: CASSPEGGSEAFF. The CDR3 region has the DNA TGTGCCAGCAGCCCCGAGGGGGGGTCTGAAGCTTTCTTT.

The chain has TRBV6-2 or TRBV6-3 and TRBJ1-1; D is undetermined. The CDR3 runs 15 residues. In germline, CDR1 is MNHEY, CDR2 SVGEGT. The V end was cut by 0 bases, the J end by 6 bases, with 14 bases between. For the CDR3, the DNA is TGTGCCAGCAGTTACTCCCGGGTCATGAGCCCTGAAGCTTTCTTT. It yields the protein CASSYSRVMSPEAFF.

The chain employs TRBV15 and TRBJ2-2; D might be TRBD2 (6 bases). V shed 1 base and J shed 5 bases, with 11 bases lying between them. The CDR3 has 15 amino acids. Germline CDR1 reads LNHNV; CDR2 reads YYDKDF (reference sequence). CDR3 protein: CATSRVGLATGELFF. As DNA, the CDR3 is TGTGCCACCAGCAGAGTTGGGCTAGCGACCGGGGAGCTGTTTTTT.

A few counts support this clone. The chain carries TRBV20-1 and TRBJ2-3, with D unclear. The CDR3 is 11 residues long. With 2 bases removed from V and 4 bases from J, the gap between germline ends came to 4 bases. Germline-derived CDR1 and CDR2 are DFQATT and SNEGSKA (reference sequence). CDR3: CSARFADTQYF. The CDR3 DNA follows: TGCAGTGCTAGATTCGCAGATACGCAGTATTTT.

The J gene is TRBJ1-2, the V gene TRBV7-9, with 8 bases lining up with TRBD1. Germline-derived CDR1 and CDR2 are SEHNR and FQNEAQ (reference sequence). The CDR3 is made up of 15 amino acids. J was trimmed by 8 bases and V by 1 base; bases with no gene match: 9. The CDR3 sequence: CASSLDGIQGVGYTF. CDR3 nucleotides: TGTGCCAGCAGCTTAGATGGGATACAGGGGGTCGGCTACACCTTC. The entire variable domain, with the rest obtained from reference TRBV7-9 and TRBJ1-2, is as follows: DTGVSQNPRHKITKRGQNVTFRCDPISEHNRLYWYRQTLGQGPEFLTYFQNEAQLEKSRLLSDRFSAERPKGSFSTLEIQRTEQGDSAMYLCASSLDGIQGVGYTFGSGTRLTVV.